Listed here is a single T cell receptor (beta chain). The germline CDR1 and CDR2 sequences are SGHRS and YFSETQ. With V trimmed by 4 bases and J by 8 bases, 7 bases remained unmatched. The CDR3 consists of 14 residues. The data were taken from a study of T-cell memory formation after mild COVID-19. TCRdb called the 5' RACE reads again in MiXCR, with one record for every CDR3 protein. The data contain hundreds of thousands of distinct CDR3 sequences, roughly 20% of them singletons. The origin of this receptor is an adult woman who had mild COVID-19 (a few samples of this study predate the infection). Cell type and time point are not known. This chain connects TRBV5-1 to TRBJ2-1; 9 bases agree with TRBD1. Source material: PBMCs or a T cell subset sorted from them (not recorded which). The CDR3 region has the DNA TGCGCCAGCAGCCTGGGACAGGGAAGCGATGAGCAGTTCTTC. Its translation is CASSLGQGSDEQFF.